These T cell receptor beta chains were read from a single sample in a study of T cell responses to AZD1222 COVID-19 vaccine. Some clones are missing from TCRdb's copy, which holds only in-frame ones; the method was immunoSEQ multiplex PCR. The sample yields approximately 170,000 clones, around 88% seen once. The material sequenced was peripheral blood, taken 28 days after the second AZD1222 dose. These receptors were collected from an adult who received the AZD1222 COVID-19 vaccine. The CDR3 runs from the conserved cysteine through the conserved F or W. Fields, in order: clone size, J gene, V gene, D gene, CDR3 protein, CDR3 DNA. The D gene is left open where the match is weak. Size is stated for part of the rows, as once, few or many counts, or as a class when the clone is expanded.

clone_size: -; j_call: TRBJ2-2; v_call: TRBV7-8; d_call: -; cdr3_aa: CASSSTDSFTGELFF; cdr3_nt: TGTGCCAGCAGCTCTACCGACAGCTTCACCGGGGAGCTGTTTTTT
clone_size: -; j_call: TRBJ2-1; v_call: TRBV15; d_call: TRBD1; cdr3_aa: CATSRRQGRGLNEQFF; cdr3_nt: TGTGCCACCAGCAGACGACAGGGGCGAGGGTTAAATGAGCAGTTCTTC
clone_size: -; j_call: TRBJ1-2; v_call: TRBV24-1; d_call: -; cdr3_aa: CATQDSKGGGYTF; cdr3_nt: TGTGCCACCCAGGACAGTAAAGGGGGAGGCTACACCTTC
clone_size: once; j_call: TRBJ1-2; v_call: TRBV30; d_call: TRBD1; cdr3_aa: CAWTTGSYGYTF; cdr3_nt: TGTGCCTGGACGACAGGGTCCTATGGCTACACCTTC
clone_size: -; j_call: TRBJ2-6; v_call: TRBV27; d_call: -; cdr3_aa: CASSFDRAGANVLTF; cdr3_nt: TGTGCCAGCAGTTTCGACAGAGCTGGGGCCAACGTCCTGACTTTC
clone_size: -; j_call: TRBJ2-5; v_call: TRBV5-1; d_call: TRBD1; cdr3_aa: CASSVGNWGQKLNETQYF; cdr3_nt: TGCGCCAGCAGCGTAGGAAACTGGGGACAGAAACTAAATGAGACCCAGTACTTC
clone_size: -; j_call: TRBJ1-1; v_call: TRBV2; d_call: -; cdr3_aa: CASSEGGQRMAFF; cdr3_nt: TGTGCCAGCAGTGAAGGAGGGCAAAGAATGGCTTTCTTT
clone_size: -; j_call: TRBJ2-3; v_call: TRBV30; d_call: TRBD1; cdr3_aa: CAWRRYRGRNSDTQYF; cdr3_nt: TGTGCCTGGAGGCGTTACAGGGGGCGCAATTCAGATACGCAGTATTTT
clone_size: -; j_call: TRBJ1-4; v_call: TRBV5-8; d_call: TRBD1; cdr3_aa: CASSYLGTVNEKLFF; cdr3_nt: TGTGCCAGCAGCTACCTCGGGACAGTTAATGAAAAACTGTTTTTT
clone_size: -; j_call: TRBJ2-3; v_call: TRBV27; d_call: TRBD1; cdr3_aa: CASSLLGDRAGDTQYF; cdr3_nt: TGTGCCAGCAGTTTATTAGGGGACAGGGCGGGAGATACGCAGTATTTT
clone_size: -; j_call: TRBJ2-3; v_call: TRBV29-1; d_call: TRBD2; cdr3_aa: CSVVGSGGADTQYF; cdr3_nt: TGCAGCGTTGTTGGTAGCGGGGGGGCAGATACGCAGTATTTT
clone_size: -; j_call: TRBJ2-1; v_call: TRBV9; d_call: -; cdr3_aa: CASSVGGTLGIFGEQFF; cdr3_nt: TGTGCCAGCAGCGTAGGTGGGACACTCGGGATCTTTGGGGAGCAGTTCTTC
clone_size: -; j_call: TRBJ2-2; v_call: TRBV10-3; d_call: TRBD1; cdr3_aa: CAISNMDRGTGELFF; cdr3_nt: TGTGCCATCAGCAACATGGACAGGGGAACCGGGGAGCTGTTTTTT
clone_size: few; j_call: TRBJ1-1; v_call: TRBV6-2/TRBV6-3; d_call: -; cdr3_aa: CASSQGNTEAFF; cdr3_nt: TGTGCCAGCAGTCAGGGGAACACTGAAGCTTTCTTT
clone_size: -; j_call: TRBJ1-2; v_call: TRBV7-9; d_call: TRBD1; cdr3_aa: CASSRTGGADYGYTF; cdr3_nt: TGTGCCAGCAGTCGAACAGGGGGCGCGGACTATGGCTACACCTTC
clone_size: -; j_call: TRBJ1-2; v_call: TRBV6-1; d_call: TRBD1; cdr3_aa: CASSRQGAANYGYTF; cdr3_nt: TGTGCCAGCAGCCGACAGGGAGCAGCTAACTATGGCTACACCTTC
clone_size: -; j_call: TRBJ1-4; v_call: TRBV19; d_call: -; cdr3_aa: CASSIGRTGRGEKLFF; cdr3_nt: TGTGCCAGTAGCATCGGACGCACAGGAAGGGGTGAAAAACTGTTTTTT
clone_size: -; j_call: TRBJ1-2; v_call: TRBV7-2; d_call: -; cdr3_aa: CASSLNKGLDGYTF; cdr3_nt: TGTGCCAGCAGCTTAAACAAGGGTCTTGATGGCTACACCTTC
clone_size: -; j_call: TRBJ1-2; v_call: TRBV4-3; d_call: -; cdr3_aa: CASSQGLEAVNYGYTF; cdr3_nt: TGCGCCAGCAGCCAAGGCCTAGAGGCTGTTAACTATGGCTACACCTTC
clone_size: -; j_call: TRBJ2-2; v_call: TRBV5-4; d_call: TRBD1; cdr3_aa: CASSRPRQGLNTGELFF; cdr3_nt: TGTGCCAGCAGTAGACCCCGACAGGGTCTAAACACCGGGGAGCTGTTTTTT
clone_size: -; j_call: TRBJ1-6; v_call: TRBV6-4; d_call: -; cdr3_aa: CASSDMWGSSSPLHF; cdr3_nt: TGTGCCAGCAGTGACATGTGGGGTAGTAGTTCACCCCTCCACTTT
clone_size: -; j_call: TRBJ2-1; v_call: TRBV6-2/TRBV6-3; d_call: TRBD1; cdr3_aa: CASSRPTGQGIKQFF; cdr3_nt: TGTGCCAGCAGTCGCCCTACGGGACAGGGTATTAAGCAGTTCTTC
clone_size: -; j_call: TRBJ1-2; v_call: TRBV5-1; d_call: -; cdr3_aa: CASSLDYPPFGGYTF; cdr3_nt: TGCGCCAGCAGCTTGGATTATCCGCCTTTCGGAGGCTACACCTTC
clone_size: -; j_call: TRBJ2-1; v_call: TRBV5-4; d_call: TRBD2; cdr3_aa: CASSLGGGDGEQFF; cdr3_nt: TGTGCCAGCAGCTTGGGCGGGGGGGACGGTGAGCAGTTCTTC
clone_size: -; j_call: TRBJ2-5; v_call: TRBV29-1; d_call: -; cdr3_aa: CSVDSGGVETQYF; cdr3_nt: TGCAGCGTTGATTCGGGCGGGGTTGAGACCCAGTACTTC
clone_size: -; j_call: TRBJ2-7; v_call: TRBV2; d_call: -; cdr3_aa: CASSVGSYEQYF; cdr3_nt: TGTGCCAGCAGTGTCGGGTCCTACGAGCAGTACTTC
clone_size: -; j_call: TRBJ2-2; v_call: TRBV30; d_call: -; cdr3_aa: CAWSTGAGANTGELFF; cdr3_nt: TGTGCCTGGTCCACCGGGGCAGGGGCGAACACCGGGGAGCTGTTTTTT
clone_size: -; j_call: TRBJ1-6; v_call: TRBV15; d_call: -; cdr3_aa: CATTTGKDSPLHF; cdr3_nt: TGTGCCACCACTACAGGAAAAGATTCACCCCTCCACTTT
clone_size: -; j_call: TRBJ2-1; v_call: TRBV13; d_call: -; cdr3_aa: CASSSRGDEVQFF; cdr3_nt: TGTGCCAGCAGCTCAAGGGGGGATGAGGTGCAGTTCTTC
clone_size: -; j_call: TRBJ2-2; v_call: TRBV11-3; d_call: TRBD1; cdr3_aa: CASSHTRTGGASGELFF; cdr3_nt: TGTGCCAGCAGCCATACCCGGACAGGGGGCGCATCCGGGGAGCTGTTTTTT
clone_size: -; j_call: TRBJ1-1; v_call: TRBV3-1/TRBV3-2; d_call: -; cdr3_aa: CASSQDSGARAFF; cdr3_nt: TGTGCCAGCAGCCAAGACTCCGGGGCCCGAGCTTTCTTT
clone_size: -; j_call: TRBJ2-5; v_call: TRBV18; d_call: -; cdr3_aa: CASSQGPTDQETQYF; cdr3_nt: TGTGCCAGCTCCCAGGGACCGACGGACCAAGAGACCCAGTACTTC
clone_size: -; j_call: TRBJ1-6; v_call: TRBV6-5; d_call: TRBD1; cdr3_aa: CASSYGQGNSPLHF; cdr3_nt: TGTGCCAGCAGTTACGGACAGGGGAATTCACCCCTCCACTTT